This T cell receptor beta chain was recovered during a study of CD8+ T cells in alopecia areata. cDNA reverse transcribed from extracted RNA served as the sequencing template. TCRdb keeps only in-frame clones here, not all; method: immunoSEQ multiplex PCR. The sample records 87,000 or so clones, about 70% being singletons. As regards this clone: Its antigen is still unknown.

Treatment of the sample: oral pan-JAK inhibitor, 5-10 mg twice daily. Researchers picked out CD4+ and CD8+ T cells from PBMCs by sorting. Broader study findings: Clonality exceeded that of normal scalp in lesional scalp, most notably in alopecia totalis/universalis. Mouse data revealed clearer TCR sharing than patient data did, a gap possibly tied to HLA. One nonresponder makes the tie between baseline CD8+ expansion and response uncertain.

Looked up from germline, CDR1 is SEHNR and CDR2 is FQNEAQ (reference sequence). The CDR3 length is 12 residues. The V end lost 5 bases, the J end lost 5 bases, and 8 bases lay between the germline ends. Sequencing used CD8+ T cells sorted from blood, obtained at roughly week 45, from a patient treated with tofacitinib. V usage is TRBV7-9 and J usage is TRBJ2-3, with D perhaps matching TRBD2 (6 bases). This clonotype was obtained from a human donor with alopecia areata. CDR3 region: CASSLTRDTQYF. CDR3 nucleotide sequence: TGTGCCAGCAGCCTGACTAGAGATACGCAGTATTTT.